The clone carrying this TCR beta chain showed up just a few times. Its antigen is as yet unknown. CDR3 length equals 15 residues. The germline V gene has CDR1 SGHRS and CDR2 YFSETQ. Unmatched junction bases numbered 7, after V lost 4 bases and J lost 6 bases. TCRdb redid the calling of the 5' RACE reads with MiXCR, one entry per CDR3 protein. The sample yields 350,000 or so distinct CDR3 sequences, approximately 21% seen once. This sample is part of a study of T-cell memory formation after mild COVID-19. Findings and caveats of the study: Clones contracting over day 15 to 85 were CD4/CD8 balanced, with later expanders leaning CD4+. Mainly CM and EM harbored the contracting CD4+ clones; mainly EMRA harbored the CD8+ ones.

This TCR came from an adult woman who had mild COVID-19 (a few samples of this study predate the infection). Cell type and time point are not known. The chain has TRBV5-1 and TRBJ2-1, with 10 bases lining up with TRBD2. Sequenced material: PBMCs or a T cell subset sorted from them (not recorded which). The CDR3 sequence is CASSTNQRGGNEQFF. As DNA, the CDR3 is TGCGCCAGCAGCACGAACCAGCGGGGGGGCAATGAGCAGTTCTTC. The variable domain in full, with the rest retrieved from reference TRBV5-1 and TRBJ2-1, is KAGVTQTPRYLIKTRGQQVTLSCSPISGHRSVSWYQQTPGQGLQFLFEYFSETQRNKGNFPGRFSGRQFSNSRSEMNVSTLELGDSALYLCASSTNQRGGNEQFFGPGTRLTVL.